Sequencing of this TCR beta chain was carried out in a study of CXCR3-negative and CXCR3-positive naive CD8 T cells (dated by TCRdb to between 2018 and 2020). About the study as a whole: In total, about 150 million TRB reads were obtained, corresponding to roughly 1.5 +/- 0.3 million reads per library. Diversity and physicochemical repertoire analyses covered some ten donors pooled from two independent experiments. Naive subsets from a handful of donors and memory cells from 3 donors were included in the TRBV-TRBJ cluster analysis.

Overall study results and their limits: Within the same donor, TRBV-TRBJ usage looked similar between naive CXCR3-negative and CXCR3-positive cells, but memory cells had distinct patterns. Repertoire diversity was comparably high in both naive subsets but much lower in memory CD8+ T cells. Because CXCR3 expression was partially decreased after cryopreservation, freshly isolated PBMCs were used for most assays. Compared with CXCR3-negative naive cells, CXCR3-positive naive cells had TRB CDR3s with higher hydrophobicity (lower Kidera factor 4), lower energy, and higher strength and volume indices. Because surface CD5, which has been linked to self-reactivity in mice, was comparable between naive subsets, TCR interaction strength was also inferred from TRB CDR3 physicochemical properties.

Each CD8+ T cell subset was flow-sorted in triplicate, and 300,000 to 350,000 cells per subset were placed directly into RLT lysis buffer. To exclude memory contaminants, naive CD8+ T cells were stringently defined as CD45RO-CCR7+CD27+CD95-. Using standard density gradient centrifugation, peripheral blood mononuclear cells were isolated from buffy coats. A FACSAria III was used to flow-sort naive CD8+ T cells into CXCR3-negative and CXCR3-positive populations. An RNeasy Mini Kit was used to extract total RNA from the sorted cells. The CDR3 goes from the cysteine to the phenylalanine over 15 residues. Only the protein is available. TCRdb names NextSeq 550 as the instrument used. The Human TCR Profiling Kit (MiLaboratory) was used to make UMI-labeled 5' RACE TRB cDNA libraries. The full amount of extracted RNA was used for cDNA synthesis, and the full amount of resulting cDNA was used for PCR amplification. Libraries were prepared in parallel using an identical number of PCR cycles. As for the authors' bioinformatics: With a minimum of two reads required per UMI, MIGEC and MiXCR pulled out about 50,000 +/- 9,200 unique UMI-labeled TRB cDNA molecules from each library. Each library averaged roughly 40,000 +/- 10,000 functional in-frame TRB CDR3 nucleotide clonotypes without stop codons. After downsampling to 5000 UMI-labeled TRB molecules per sample, diversity metrics, including normalized Shannon-Wiener and Chao1, were computed in VDJtools. VDJtools was used to calculate clonotype-size-weighted physicochemical properties of the central five CDR3 residues, namely interaction energy, strength, volume and Kidera factor 4. Each CDR3 protein sequence appears as one entry after TCRdb reprocessed the reads, and no DNA is included. The V and J calls and clone size are TCRdb's, not the authors'. This sample's table lists some 50,000 distinct CDR3 sequences. In total, the top ten clones hold about 1.4% of the sample.

With respect to this clonotype: Its antigen specificity is not known.

This receptor was identified in a human donor in good health. Some clones in this sample may be carry-over from other donors' samples. This chain is built from TRBV12-3 or TRBV12-4 and TRBJ2-2; TCRdb's D call of TRBD2 is untestable without DNA. What was sequenced was naive CXCR3- CD8+ T cells from blood. Per the publication, the cell subset or site label means: CD45RO-CCR7+CD27+CD95- naive CD8+ T cells lacking CXCR3 (TNR3-). The CDR3 in this case is CASRSGLANTGELFF.